This record covers a single TCR beta chain. The V gene's germline CDR1 is SQVTM and CDR2 ANQGSEA. CDR3 length: 12 amino acids. V shed 5 bases, J shed 8 bases, and the junction held 5 bases outside the gene matches. In the authors' workflow: Reference gene primer amplification gave estimated nucleated cell counts. Sequenced by immunoSEQ multiplex PCR; TCRdb stores in-frame clones only, minus some. Clone size and V and J calls were adopted from that table, with D and trimming inferred from the DNA. The sample has 110,000 to 150,000 clones, 85% to 90% seen once. The sample is drawn from a study of blood T cell repertoires in COVID-19. Background on the study: From the United States, Italy and Spain came samples of acute and convalescent COVID-19.

V and J are TRBV29-1 and TRBJ1-4; TRBD1 matches 7 bases. The clonotype comes from a woman older than 75 with acute or convalescent COVID-19. Sequenced material: peripheral blood. In DNA, the CDR3 is TGCAGCGTTCAACAGGGGAGCGAAAAACTGTTTTTT. This gives the protein CSVQQGSEKLFF.